This TCR beta chain was obtained from a study of T-cell memory formation after mild COVID-19. The CDR3 consists of 15 residues. V was pared by 4 bases and J by 1 base, with 12 bases between. Germline V CDR1 and CDR2: SGHTA, FQGTGA. This clonotype was observed at least ten times. After 5'RACE with constant-segment primers, TCR alpha and TCR beta cDNA libraries carrying sample barcodes and UMIs were obtained. TCRdb re-analysed the 5' RACE reads in MiXCR, keeping a single row per CDR3 protein. The table has around 250,000 distinct CDR3 sequences, 9.4% seen once; the top ten hold around 20%. This TCR was sampled from a man younger than 35 who had mild COVID-19 (a few samples of this study predate the infection). Cell type and time point are not known. The genes are TRBV7-3 and TRBJ2-3; D may match TRBD1 or TRBD2 (5 bases each). The sequenced material came from PBMCs or a T cell subset sorted from them (not recorded which). The CDR3 region is CASSSGTGRTDTQYF. In DNA, the CDR3 is TGTGCCAGCAGCTCAGGGACCGGACGCACAGATACGCAGTATTTT.